Below are 3 T cell receptor beta chains sequenced from a single sample in a study of blood T cell repertoires in COVID-19. The data were produced by immunoSEQ multiplex PCR, yet TCRdb's version contains in-frame clones alone and is incomplete. The sample carries about 160,000 clones, 75% to 90% recorded once. Specimen: peripheral blood. Receptors originate from a human donor with acute or convalescent COVID-19. The donor label of this sample is uncertain.

The V and J genes are TRBV29-1 and TRBJ2-1; D may be TRBD1 (5 bases). Germline lookup yields CDR1 SQVTM and CDR2 ANQGSEA. CDR3 length equals 11 residues. Between the trimmed V and J ends, which lost 5 bases and 5 bases, there was a span of 7 bases. The CDR3 DNA reads TGCAGCGTTAGGGGCCACAATGAGCAGTTCTTC. Protein sequence: CSVRGHNEQFF.

V is TRBV15 and J is TRBJ1-2; 11 nucleotides agree with TRBD1. CDR3 length: 16 amino acids. The germline V gene encodes CDR1 LNHNV and CDR2 YYDKDF (reference sequence). V lost 3 bases and J lost 5; bases outside the gene matches: 8. The CDR3 sequence: CATSSSVGTGGYGYTF. CDR3 bases: TGTGCCACCAGCAGTTCTGTCGGGACAGGGGGTTATGGCTACACCTTC.

The genes are TRBV9 and TRBJ2-5, with TRBD2 matching over 8 bases. After removal of 4 bases from V and 5 bases from J, the junction contained 7 bases not matched to a gene. From germline, CDR1 is SGDLS and CDR2 YYNGEE. This CDR3 spans 14 amino acids. The CDR3 sequence: CASSPGGVGETQYF. CDR3 sequence (DNA): TGTGCCAGCAGCCCGGGAGGGGTAGGCGAGACCCAGTACTTC.